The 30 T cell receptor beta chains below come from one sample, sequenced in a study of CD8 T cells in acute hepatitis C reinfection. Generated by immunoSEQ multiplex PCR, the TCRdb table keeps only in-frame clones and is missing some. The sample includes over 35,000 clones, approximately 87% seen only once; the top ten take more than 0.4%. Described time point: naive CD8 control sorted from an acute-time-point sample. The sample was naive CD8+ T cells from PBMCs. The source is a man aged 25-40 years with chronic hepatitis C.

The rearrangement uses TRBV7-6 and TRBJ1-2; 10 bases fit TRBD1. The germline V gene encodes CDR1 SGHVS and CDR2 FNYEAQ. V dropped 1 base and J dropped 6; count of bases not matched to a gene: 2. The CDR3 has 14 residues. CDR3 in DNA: TGTGCCAGCAGCTTAGGGGACAGGGGAGATGGCTACACCTTC. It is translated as CASSLGDRGDGYTF.

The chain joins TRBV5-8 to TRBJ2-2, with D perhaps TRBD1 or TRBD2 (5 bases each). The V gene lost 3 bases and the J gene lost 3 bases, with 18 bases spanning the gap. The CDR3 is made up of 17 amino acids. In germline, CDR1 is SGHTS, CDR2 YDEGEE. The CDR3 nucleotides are TGTGCCAGCAGCTCGATAGTTGAGGGGCTAGACACCGGGGAGCTGTTTTTT. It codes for CASSSIVEGLDTGELFF.

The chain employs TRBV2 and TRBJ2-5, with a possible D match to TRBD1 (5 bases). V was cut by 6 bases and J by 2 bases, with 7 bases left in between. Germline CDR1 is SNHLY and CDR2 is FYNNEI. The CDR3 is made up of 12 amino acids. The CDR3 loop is CASRDIQETQYF. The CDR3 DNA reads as TGTGCCAGCAGGGACATTCAAGAGACCCAGTACTTC.

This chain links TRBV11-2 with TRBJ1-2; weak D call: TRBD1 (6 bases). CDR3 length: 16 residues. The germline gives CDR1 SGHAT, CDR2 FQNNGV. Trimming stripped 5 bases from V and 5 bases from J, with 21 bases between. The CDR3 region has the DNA TGTGCCAGCAGCCGGGACACTCTCCATATAGATTATGGCTACACCTTC. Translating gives CASSRDTLHIDYGYTF.

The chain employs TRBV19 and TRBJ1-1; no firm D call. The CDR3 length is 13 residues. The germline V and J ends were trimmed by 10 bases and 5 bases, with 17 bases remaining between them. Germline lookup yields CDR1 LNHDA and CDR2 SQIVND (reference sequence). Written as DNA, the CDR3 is TGTGCCACTCACGACTCGGGCCTTACTGAAGCTTTCTTT. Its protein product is CATHDSGLTEAFF.

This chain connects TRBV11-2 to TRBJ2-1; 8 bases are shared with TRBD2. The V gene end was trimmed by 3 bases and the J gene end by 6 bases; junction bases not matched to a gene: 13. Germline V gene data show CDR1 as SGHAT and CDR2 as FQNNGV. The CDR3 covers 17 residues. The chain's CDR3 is CASSFSLGLEGGNEQFF. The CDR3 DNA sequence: TGTGCCAGCAGCTTCTCCTTGGGACTAGAAGGAGGCAATGAGCAGTTCTTC.

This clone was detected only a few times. The CDR3 nucleotides read TGTGCCAGCAGCTTAGGAAGTAGCGGGATGGGCACAGATACGCAGTATTTT. This gives the protein CASSLGSSGMGTDTQYF. The gene calls are TRBV11-3 and TRBJ2-3, with 8 bases lining up with TRBD2. Looked up from germline, CDR1 is SGHNT and CDR2 is YENEEA. Germline trimming cut 1 base from V and 1 base from J; bases unmatched to any gene: 7. This CDR3 region has 17 residues.

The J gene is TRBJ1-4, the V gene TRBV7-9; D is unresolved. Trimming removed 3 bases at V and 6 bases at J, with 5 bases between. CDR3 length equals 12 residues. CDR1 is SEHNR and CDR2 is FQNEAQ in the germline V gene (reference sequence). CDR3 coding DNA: TGTGCCAGCAGCTTGTGGGATGAAAAACTGTTTTTT. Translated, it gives CASSLWDEKLFF.

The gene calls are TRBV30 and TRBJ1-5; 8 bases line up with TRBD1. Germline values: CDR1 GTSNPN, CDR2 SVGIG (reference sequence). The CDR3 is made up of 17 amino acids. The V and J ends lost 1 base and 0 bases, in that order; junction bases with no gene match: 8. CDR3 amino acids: CAWSAGTGLYSNQPQHF. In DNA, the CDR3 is TGTGCCTGGAGTGCAGGGACAGGACTATATAGCAATCAGCCCCAGCATTTT.

The CDR3: CASSLRSYEQYF. The CDR3 bases are TGTGCCAGCAGCTTAAGGTCCTACGAGCAGTACTTC. The chain links TRBV11-2 to TRBJ2-7; D is ambiguous. With 2 bases removed from V and 1 base from J, the gap between germline ends came to 3 bases. Per germline, CDR1 SGHAT and CDR2 FQNNGV. The CDR3 runs to 12 residues.

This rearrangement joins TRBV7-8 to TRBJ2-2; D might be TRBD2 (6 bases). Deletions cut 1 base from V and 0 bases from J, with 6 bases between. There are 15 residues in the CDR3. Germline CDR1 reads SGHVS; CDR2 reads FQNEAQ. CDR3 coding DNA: TGTGCCAGCAGCTTAGGGGGGGCGAACACCGGGGAGCTGTTTTTT. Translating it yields CASSLGGANTGELFF.

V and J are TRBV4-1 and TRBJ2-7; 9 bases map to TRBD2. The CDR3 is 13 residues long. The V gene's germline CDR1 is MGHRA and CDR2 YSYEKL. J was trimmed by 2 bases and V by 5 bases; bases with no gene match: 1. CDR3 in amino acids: CASSASGTYEQYF. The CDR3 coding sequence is TGCGCCAGCAGCGCTAGCGGGACCTACGAGCAGTACTTC.

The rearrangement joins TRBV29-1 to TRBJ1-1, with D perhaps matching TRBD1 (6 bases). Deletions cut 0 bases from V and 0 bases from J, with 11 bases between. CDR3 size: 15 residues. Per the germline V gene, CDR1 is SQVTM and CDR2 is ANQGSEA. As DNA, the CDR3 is TGCAGCGTTGAAGATCCCGACAGGCTGAACACTGAAGCTTTCTTT. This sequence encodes CSVEDPDRLNTEAFF.

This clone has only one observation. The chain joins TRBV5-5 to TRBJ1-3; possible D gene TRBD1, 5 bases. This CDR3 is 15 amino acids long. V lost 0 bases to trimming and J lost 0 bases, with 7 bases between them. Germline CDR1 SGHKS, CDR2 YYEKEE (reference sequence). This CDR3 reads CASSLGDSSGNTIYF. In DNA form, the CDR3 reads TGTGCCAGCAGCTTGGGCGACAGCTCTGGAAACACCATATATTTT.

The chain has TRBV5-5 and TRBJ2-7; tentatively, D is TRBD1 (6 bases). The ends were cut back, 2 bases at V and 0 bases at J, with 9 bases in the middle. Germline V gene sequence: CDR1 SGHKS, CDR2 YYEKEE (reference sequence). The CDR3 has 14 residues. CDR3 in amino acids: CASSLIGGSYEQYF. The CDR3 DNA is TGTGCCAGCAGCTTAATAGGGGGCTCCTACGAGCAGTACTTC.

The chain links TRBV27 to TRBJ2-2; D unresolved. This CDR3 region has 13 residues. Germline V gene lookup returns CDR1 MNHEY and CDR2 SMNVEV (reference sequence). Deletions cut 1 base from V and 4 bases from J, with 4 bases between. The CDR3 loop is CASSLLATGELFF. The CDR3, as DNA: TGTGCCAGCAGTTTATTAGCCACCGGGGAGCTGTTTTTT.

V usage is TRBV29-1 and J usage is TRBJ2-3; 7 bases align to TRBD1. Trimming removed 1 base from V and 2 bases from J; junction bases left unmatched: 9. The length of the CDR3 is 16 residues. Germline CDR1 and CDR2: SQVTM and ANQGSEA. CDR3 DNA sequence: TGCAGCGTTGAAGGGGGGACAGAGAGAACCACAGATACGCAGTATTTT. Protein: CSVEGGTERTTDTQYF.

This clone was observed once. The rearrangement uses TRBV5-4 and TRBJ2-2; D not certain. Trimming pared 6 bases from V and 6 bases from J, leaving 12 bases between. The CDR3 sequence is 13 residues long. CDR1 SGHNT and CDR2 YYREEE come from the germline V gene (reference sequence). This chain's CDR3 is CASTPGESGELFF. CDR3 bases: TGTGCCAGCACCCCTGGAGAGTCCGGGGAGCTGTTTTTT.

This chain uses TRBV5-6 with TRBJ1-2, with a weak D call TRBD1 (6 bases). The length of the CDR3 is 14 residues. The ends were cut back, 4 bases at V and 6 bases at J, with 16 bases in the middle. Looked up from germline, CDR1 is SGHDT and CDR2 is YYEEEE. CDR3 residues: CASSPETGHDGYTF. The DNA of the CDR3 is TGTGCCAGCAGCCCCGAGACAGGACATGATGGCTACACCTTC.

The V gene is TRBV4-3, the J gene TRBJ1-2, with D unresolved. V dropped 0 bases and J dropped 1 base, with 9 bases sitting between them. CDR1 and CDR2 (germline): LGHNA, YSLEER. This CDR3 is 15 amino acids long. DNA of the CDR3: TGCGCCAGCAGCCAAGACCGGACGGATAACTATGGCTACACCTTC. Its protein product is CASSQDRTDNYGYTF.

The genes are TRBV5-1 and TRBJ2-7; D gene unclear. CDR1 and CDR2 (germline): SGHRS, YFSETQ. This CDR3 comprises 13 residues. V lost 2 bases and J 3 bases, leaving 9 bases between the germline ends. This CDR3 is CASSFGINYEQYF. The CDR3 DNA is TGCGCCAGCAGCTTTGGCATAAACTACGAGCAGTACTTC.

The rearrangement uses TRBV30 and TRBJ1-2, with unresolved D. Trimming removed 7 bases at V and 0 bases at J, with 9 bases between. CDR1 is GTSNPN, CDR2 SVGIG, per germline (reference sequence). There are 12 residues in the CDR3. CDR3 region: CASSKTNYGYTF. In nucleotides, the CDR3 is TGTGCCTCCTCTAAAACTAACTATGGCTACACCTTC.

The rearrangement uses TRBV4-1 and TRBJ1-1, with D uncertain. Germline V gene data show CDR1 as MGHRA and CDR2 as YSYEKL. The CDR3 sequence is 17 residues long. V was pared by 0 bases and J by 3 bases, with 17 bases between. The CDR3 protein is CASSQDVFEVWYTEAFF. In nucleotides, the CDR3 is TGCGCCAGCAGCCAAGATGTCTTCGAGGTGTGGTACACTGAAGCTTTCTTT.

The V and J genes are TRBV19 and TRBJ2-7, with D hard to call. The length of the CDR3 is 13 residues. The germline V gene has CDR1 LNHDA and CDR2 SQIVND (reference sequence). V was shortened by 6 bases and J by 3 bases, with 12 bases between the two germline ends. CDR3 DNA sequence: TGTGCCAGTAGCCCAGCATGGGGCTACGAGCAGTACTTC. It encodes CASSPAWGYEQYF. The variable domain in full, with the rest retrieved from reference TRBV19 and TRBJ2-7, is DGGITQSPKYLFRKEGQNVTLSCEQNLNHDAMYWYRQDPGQGLRLIYYSQIVNDFQKGDIAEGYSVSREKKESFPLTVTSAQKNPTAFYLCASSPAWGYEQYFGPGTRLTVT.

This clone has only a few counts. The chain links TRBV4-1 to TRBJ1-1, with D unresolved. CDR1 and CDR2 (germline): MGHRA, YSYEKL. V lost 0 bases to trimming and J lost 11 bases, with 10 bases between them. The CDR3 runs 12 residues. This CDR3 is CASSQDTRSAFF. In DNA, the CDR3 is TGCGCCAGCAGCCAAGATACCAGATCGGCTTTCTTT.

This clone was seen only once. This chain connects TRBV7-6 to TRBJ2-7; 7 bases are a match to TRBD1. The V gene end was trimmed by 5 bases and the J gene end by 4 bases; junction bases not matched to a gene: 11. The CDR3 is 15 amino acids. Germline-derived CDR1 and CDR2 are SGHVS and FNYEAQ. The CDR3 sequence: CASSPDRLGVYEQYF. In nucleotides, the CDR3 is TGTGCCAGCAGCCCGGACAGGCTAGGGGTATACGAGCAGTACTTC.

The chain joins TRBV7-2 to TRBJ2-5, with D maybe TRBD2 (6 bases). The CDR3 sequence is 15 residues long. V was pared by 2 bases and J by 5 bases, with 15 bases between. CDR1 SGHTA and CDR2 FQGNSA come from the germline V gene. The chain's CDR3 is CASSLPGAIRETQYF. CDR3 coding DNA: TGTGCCAGCAGCTTACCGGGAGCTATACGGGAGACCCAGTACTTC.

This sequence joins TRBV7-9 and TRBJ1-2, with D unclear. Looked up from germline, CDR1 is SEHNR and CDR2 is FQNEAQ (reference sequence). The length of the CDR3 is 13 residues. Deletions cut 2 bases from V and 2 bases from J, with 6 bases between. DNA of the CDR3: TGTGCCAGCAGCTTACCAGGAAACTATGGCTACACCTTC. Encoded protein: CASSLPGNYGYTF.

DNA of the CDR3: TGTGCCAGCACCATAGGGGTTAGCGGGAGCACAGATACGCAGTATTTT. As protein: CASTIGVSGSTDTQYF. The gene calls are TRBV7-6 and TRBJ2-3; TRBD2 agrees at 7 bases. Germline lookup yields CDR1 SGHVS and CDR2 FNYEAQ. The CDR3 totals 16 residues. J gave up 0 bases and V 7 bases, and 10 bases lay outside the gene matches.

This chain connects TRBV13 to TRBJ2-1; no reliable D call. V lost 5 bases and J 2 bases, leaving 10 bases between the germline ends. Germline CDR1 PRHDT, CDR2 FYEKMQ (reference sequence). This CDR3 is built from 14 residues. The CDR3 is CASSPASTYNEQFF. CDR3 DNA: TGTGCCAGCAGCCCAGCGAGTACCTACAATGAGCAGTTCTTC.